This T cell receptor beta chain was observed in a study of T cells in Graves' hyperthyroidism and ophthalmopathy. Looking at the study overall: Initial diagnosis, before any treatment, was when peripheral blood was collected. Findings and limits, study-wide: Most clonotypes expanded in thyroid above 0.001 were likewise present in blood.

This CDR3 is built from 16 residues. J lost 5 bases, V lost 1 base, and 10 bases had no gene match. Germline CDR1 and CDR2: KGHSH and LQKENI. Comment on this clonotype: The target antigen is unknown.

Amplification targeted TCR beta CDR3 regions from RNA transcripts. HTBI primers drove first-round RT-PCR of the TCR CDR3. One entry per CDR3 protein, called by TCRdb with MiXCR from the multiplex PCR reads. Among 250,000 to 350,000 distinct CDR3 sequences listed, roughly 15% were seen once. This chain links TRBV18 with TRBJ1-2; TRBD1 aligns across 7 bases. Sequencing was done on a sample of blood. This receptor was obtained from a young man with Graves' hyperthyroidism. The CDR3: CASSPRTRDSLYGYTF. For the CDR3, the DNA is TGTGCCAGCTCACCACGGACCCGGGACAGCCTTTATGGCTACACCTTC.